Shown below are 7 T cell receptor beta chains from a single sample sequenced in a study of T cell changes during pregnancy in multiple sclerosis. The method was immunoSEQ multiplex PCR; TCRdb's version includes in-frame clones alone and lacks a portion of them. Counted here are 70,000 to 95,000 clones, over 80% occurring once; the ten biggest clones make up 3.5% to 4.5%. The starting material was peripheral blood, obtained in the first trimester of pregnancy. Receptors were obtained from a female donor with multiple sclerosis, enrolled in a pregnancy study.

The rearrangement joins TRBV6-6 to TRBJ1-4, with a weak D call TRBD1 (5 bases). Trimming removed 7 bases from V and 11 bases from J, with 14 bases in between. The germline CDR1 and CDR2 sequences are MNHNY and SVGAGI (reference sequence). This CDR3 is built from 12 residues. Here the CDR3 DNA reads TGTGCCAGCACCGCCGGGGGGGGGAAACTGTTTTTT. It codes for CASTAGGGKLFF.

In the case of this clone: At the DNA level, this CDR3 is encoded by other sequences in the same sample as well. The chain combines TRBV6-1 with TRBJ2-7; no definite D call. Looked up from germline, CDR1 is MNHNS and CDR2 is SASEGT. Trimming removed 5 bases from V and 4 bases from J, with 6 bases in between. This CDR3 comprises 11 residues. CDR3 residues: CASSSPYEQYF. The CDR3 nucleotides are TGTGCCAGCAGTTCCCCTTACGAGCAGTACTTC.

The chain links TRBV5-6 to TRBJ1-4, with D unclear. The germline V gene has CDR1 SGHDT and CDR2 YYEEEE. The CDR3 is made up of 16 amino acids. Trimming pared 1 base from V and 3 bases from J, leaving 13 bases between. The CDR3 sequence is CASSLSGFAANEKLFF. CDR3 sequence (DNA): TGTGCCAGCAGCTTGTCAGGATTTGCAGCTAATGAAAAACTGTTTTTT. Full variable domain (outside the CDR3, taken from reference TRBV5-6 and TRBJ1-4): DAGVTQSPTHLIKTRGQQVTLRCSPKSGHDTVSWYQQALGQGPQFIFQYYEEEERQRGNFPDRFSGHQFPNYSSELNVNALLLGDSALYLCASSLSGFAANEKLFFGSGTQLSVL.

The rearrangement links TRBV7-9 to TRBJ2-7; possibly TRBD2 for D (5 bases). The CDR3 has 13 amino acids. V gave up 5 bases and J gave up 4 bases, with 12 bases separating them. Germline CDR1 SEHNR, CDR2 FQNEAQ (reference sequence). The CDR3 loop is CASSRGLNYEQYF. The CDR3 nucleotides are TGTGCCAGCAGCCGCGGACTTAATTACGAGCAGTACTTC.

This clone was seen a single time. The CDR3 sequence is CASSQEGAEITEAFF. The DNA of the CDR3 is TGCGCCAGCAGCCAAGAGGGGGCGGAGATCACTGAAGCTTTCTTT. This chain joins TRBV4-1 and TRBJ1-1, with TRBD1 as a possible D gene (6 bases). Germline values: CDR1 MGHRA, CDR2 YSYEKL. Trimming took off 0 bases at V and 4 bases at J, with 12 bases between the two ends. This CDR3 has 15 residues.

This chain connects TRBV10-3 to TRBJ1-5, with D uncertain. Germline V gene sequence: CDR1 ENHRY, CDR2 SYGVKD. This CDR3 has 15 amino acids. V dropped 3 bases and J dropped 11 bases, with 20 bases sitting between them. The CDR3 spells CAISEQIVNPETQHF. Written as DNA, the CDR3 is TGTGCCATCAGTGAACAGATAGTTAATCCTGAGACCCAGCATTTT.

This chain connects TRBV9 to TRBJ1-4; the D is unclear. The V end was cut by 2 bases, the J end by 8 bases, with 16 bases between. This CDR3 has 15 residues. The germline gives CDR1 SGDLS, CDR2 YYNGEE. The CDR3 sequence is CASSVDQRFGEKLFF. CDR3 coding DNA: TGTGCCAGCAGCGTGGATCAGAGGTTTGGCGAAAAACTGTTTTTT.